This record covers a single T cell receptor beta chain. What it recognizes is unknown. Germline CDR1 SGHAT, CDR2 FQNNGV. The V end lost 8 bases, the J end lost 2 bases, and 10 bases lay between the germline ends. This CDR3 has 13 amino acids. The sample is drawn from a study of T cell responses to AZD1222 COVID-19 vaccine. Sequencing was performed with immunoSEQ multiplex PCR; in TCRdb, only in-frame clones are kept and a portion is missing. The data show some 110,000 clones, around nine tenths seen once. Findings and caveats of the study: Per reports, nearly half of all spike-specific TCRs target regions that are unmutated in variants. Spike as a whole was targeted by vaccine-associated CD4 TCRs, dominant at 160-218 and 743-854.

The sequencing used peripheral blood, collected on day 0 of AZD1222 vaccination. The J gene is TRBJ2-1, the V gene TRBV11-2; tentative D call: TRBD1 (6 bases). The sequence came from an adult in good health. The CDR3: CASGGRTYNEQFF. Written as DNA, the CDR3 is TGTGCCAGCGGGGGCAGGACCTACAATGAGCAGTTCTTC.